This TCR beta chain was sequenced for a study of graft-versus-host responses after intestinal transplantation (dated by TCRdb to about 2021). About the investigation overall: The transplants that recipients got were multivisceral, liver-intestinal, or isolated intestinal. Every recipient was given anti-thymocyte globulin induction, then maintenance tacrolimus and steroids for around three years. Bulk TCR-beta CDR3 sequencing was used to track graft-versus-host and host-versus-graft alloreactive T cell clones in the graft, circulation and bone marrow after intestinal transplantation. To identify alloreactive clones, pre-transplant mixed lymphocyte reaction products were sequenced and compared with unstimulated pre-transplant donor and recipient T cells. Of the 20 to 30 intestinal transplant recipients enrolled in the cohort, one of whom was a retransplant, a few patients without pretransplant specimens were excluded. Donor T cell macrochimerism was defined as a peak of at least 4% donor T cells among recipient peripheral blood mononuclear cells. Rather than being sequenced by the commercial service, samples from a few later patients were sequenced in-house on an Illumina MiSeq and processed with MiXCR. Broad study findings and their caveats: The conclusions were limited by the relatively low number and heterogeneity of the intestinal transplant patients. Early after transplant, peak levels of circulating GvH clones were associated with declines in HvG clones. GvH clones were detected in recipient bone marrow, and some of these GvH clones were observed earlier in ileal mucosa or blood, consistent with an intestinal mucosal origin. Patients with donor T cell macrochimerism had high GvH to HvG T cell clonal ratios in their allografts.

As regards this clone: The clone's antigen remains unknown. It has no much larger one-base neighbor in the sample; base qualities were not kept.

The CDR3 goes from the cysteine to the phenylalanine over 14 residues. The read is trimmed to its CDR3 DNA, 42 bases read in frame from base 1. From a lookup of the germline V gene, CDR1 and CDR2 are SGHRS and YFSETQ. The germline V and J ends show losses of 0 bases and 6 bases respectively, and no gene match explains 3 bases of the junction. Library prep was done by the immunoSEQ multiplex PCR assay. For most patients, genomic DNA was isolated with the Qiagen DNeasy Blood and Tissue Kit and sent frozen to Adaptive Biotechnologies for TCR sequencing. For most patients, genomic DNA was subjected to high-throughput TCR-beta CDR3 sequencing by Adaptive Biotechnologies. Turning to the authors' computational methods: TCR sequencing data were retrieved from Adaptive's ImmunoSEQ software for around 18 patients, whereas a few other patients were processed with MiXCR and VDJtools. To correct CD4 versus CD8 sorting errors, any sequence found in both subsets at a frequency ratio below 5:1 was removed. CDR3 nucleotide sequences shared by donor and recipient were removed because the origin of these sequences could not be assigned. To be classed as alloreactive, a clone needed at least 2-fold expansion over unstimulated cells and a minimum CFSE-low frequency of 0.002% (template counts) or 0.001% (read counts). Clones were considered mappable if detected in sequenced pre-transplant spleen, lymph node, or MLR CFSE-low populations of the donor or recipient. Cumulative frequency of alloreactive clones was calculated as a percentage of all sequences weighted by copy number. The clones in this table, taken by TCRdb from immuneACCESS, are in-frame only. Not every clone is retained; where verified, under half of the shortfall comes from an unresolved V gene, and the cause of the rest is unknown. V, J and clone size were drawn from that table, and D and trimming were deduced from the DNA. Here the sample has some 110,000 clones; 93% occur a single time. The ten largest clones take up around 1.2% of the sample.

The time point label, read with the paper, signifies: cells obtained before transplantation from donor or recipient. CD3+CD4+ and CD3+CD8+ populations were FACS-sorted from unstimulated pre-transplant donor and recipient cells taken from spleen or lymph nodes. The starting material was unstimulated CD8+ T cells sorted from spleen or lymph node cells, obtained before transplant. The sequence derives from a human donor who was the organ donor for an intestinal transplant. Here the chain combines TRBV5-1 and TRBJ1-1; the central 9 bases match TRBD1. The CDR3 loop reads CASSLGDREAEAFF. The sequence in DNA is TGCGCCAGCAGCTTGGGGGACAGGGAAGCTGAAGCTTTCTTT.